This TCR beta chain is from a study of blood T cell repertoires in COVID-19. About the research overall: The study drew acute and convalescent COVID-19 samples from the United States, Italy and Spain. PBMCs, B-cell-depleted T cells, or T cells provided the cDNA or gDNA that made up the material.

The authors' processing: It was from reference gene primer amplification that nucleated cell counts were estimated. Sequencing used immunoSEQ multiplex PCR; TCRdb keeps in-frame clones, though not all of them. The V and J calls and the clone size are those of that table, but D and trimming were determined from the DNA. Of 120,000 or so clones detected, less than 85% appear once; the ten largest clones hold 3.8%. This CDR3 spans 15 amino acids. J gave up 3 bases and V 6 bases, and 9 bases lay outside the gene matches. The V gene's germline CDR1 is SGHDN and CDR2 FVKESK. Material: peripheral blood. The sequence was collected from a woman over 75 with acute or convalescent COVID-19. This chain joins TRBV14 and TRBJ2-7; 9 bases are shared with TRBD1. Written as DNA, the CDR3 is TGTGCCAGCAGGATCCGGGACAGGGTCGGCTACGAGCAGTACTTC. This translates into CASRIRDRVGYEQYF.